This entry features one T cell receptor (beta chain) sequence. What this receptor recognizes is not known. The record has no base qualities; no much larger clone is one base away. Looking up the germline V gene yields CDR1 SNHLY and CDR2 FYNNEI. V loses 4 bases of germline sequence and J loses 4 bases, and the interval between the two ends is 16 bases. The CDR3 covers 15 residues, taking in both the cysteine and the phenylalanine. Of the read, only the CDR3 DNA is kept; its 45 bases are in frame from base 1. This entry belongs to a study of cytomegalovirus exposure and HLA in healthy donors (dated by TCRdb to the late 2010s). In the study overall: An earlier analysis of some 600 of the donors reported approximately 300 Gb of sequence data and 117 million unique TCR beta sequences obtained from around 190 million T cells. In a later analysis, previously published TCR beta repertoires from 500 to 750 donors were re-analyzed and high-resolution HLA genotyping was added so that TCR occurrence patterns could be studied. An early release that covered about 600 HLA-typed donors contained approximately 300 gigabases of sequencing data and approximately 85 million unique TCR sequences. Among roughly 370 genotyped donors of the cohort, an average of roughly 240,000 unique TCR beta nucleotide sequences were sequenced per donor, 15% to 20% of them non-productive. Rather than drawing on any new phenotypic data, the later analysis identified candidate immune exposures from TCR beta sequences and the way those sequences occurred across donors. In a later genetic analysis, genome-wide SNP genotypes for about 55% of the roughly 670 donors were used, and that subset was treated as a discovery cohort. Every repertoire in the discovery cohort had been generated on one and the same sequencing platform. Donor age, sex, ethnicity and CMV serostatus were compiled alongside the repertoire data. Roughly 5 DR-DQ haplotypes were handled as single units for association and clustering, since linkage in the cohort was strong. The study used immunosequencing to profile the T cell repertoires of more than 650 subjects and linked those repertoires to cytomegalovirus serostatus. The study was designed to test whether signatures of past pathogen exposure could be identified by cataloging public T cell receptors. HLA typing covered class I and class II loci at four-digit resolution. The study combined high-throughput TCR immunosequencing, statistical association of individual TCRs with disease status, and machine learning to predict cytomegalovirus infection status. In addition to the first cohort of 666 subjects, a separate validation cohort of 120 different subjects was used. Typing coverage varied by locus: roughly 620-630 donors for A, B, C, DRB1 and DQB1; roughly 560 for DQA1; around 570 for DPA1; some 470 for DPB1. An earlier analysis of several hundred of the donors applied high-throughput TCR beta sequencing to assess whether each TCR beta V gene segment acted as functional or pseudogenic. Of the 300 to 400 genotyped donors, about 80% fell in the genetic ancestry cluster associated with self-reported Caucasian donors. Overall results and qualifications from the work: In this cohort, only TCR beta chains were sequenced, and detectable features were limited by the absence of alpha or paired-chain data. Some IMGT-functional V segments, including TRBV6-2 and TRBV6-3, could not be distinguished by the 87-base-pair reads and were therefore excluded. Most TCR sequences were seen in very few donors, while some public TCRs were found in many individuals. For the cohort, immune exposure information was limited to CMV serostatus. According to a later genetic analysis, donors in an Asian-associated ancestry cluster had fewer N-insertions in productive TCRs than the roughly 670-donor mean. The authors suggested that the approach could potentially be generalized to other disease states and immunological phenotypes. In a later analysis, around 17,000 TCR beta sequences were associated with specific HLA alleles at a false discovery rate of 0.05. Cytomegalovirus status was reported to be diagnosed by the classifier with high specificity and sensitivity in both the original and validation cohorts. According to a later analysis, parvovirus B19, influenza, CMV and Epstein-Barr virus appeared linked to several top co-occurrence clusters. An earlier analysis of approximately 530 of the donors showed that most TCR beta V segments appeared in productive rearrangements either about 90% or about 30% of the time, which broadly matched IMGT annotations. The earlier analysis of 450 to 700 of the donors excluded roughly 17 rarely observed V segments, including chromosome 9 orphons, because counts were too low. The sequencing pipeline was judged likely to have produced a cluster of highly shared sequence variants as a technical artifact. Assigning TCR associations to individual alleles was difficult when HLA alleles, especially DR and DQ, strongly co-occurred. In a later analysis, HLA-associated TCR beta chains showed more clonal expansion and lower generation probabilities than non-associated chains that were equally common. HLA typing was unavailable for some donors at each locus, so association tests used only the typed subset. A further reported finding was that TCR beta sequences accurately predicted the HLA-A and HLA-B alleles for most subjects in the first cohort. Linkage disequilibrium might explain the correlated functional status among segregating V segments, but an unknown experimental factor could not be ruled out. A later genetic analysis associated a missense DCLRE1C variant with V-gene and J-gene trimming of TCR beta chains, and an independent cohort replicated the association. Presence/absence analyses assumed roughly uniform sequencing depth across donors, an assumption that may not hold. In the study, approximately 160 TCR beta chains were listed as associated with cytomegalovirus. In vitro tests confirmed that a few of the cytomegalovirus-associated TCR beta chains recognize cytomegalovirus antigens. In a later analysis, the rate of TCR association differed among HLA loci, with DRB1 alleles having the most associated TCRs and HLA-C alleles having the fewest. According to a later analysis, most CMV-associated TCR beta chains appeared to be HLA-restricted, and the HLA associations seemed to be driven largely by CMV exposure.

The cohort consisted of more than 650 healthy bone marrow donors. At the time of sampling, every cohort member was nominally healthy, though immune exposures that went unrecorded were likely present. The donor was CMV seropositive and belonged to the group of 250 to 350 seropositive cohort members. Every donor gave a peripheral blood sample, and the peripheral blood mononuclear cells from that sample were used for TCR beta sequencing. Genomic DNA was extracted from the blood cell samples with the Qiagen DNeasy Blood Extraction Kit. The method behind the library was the immunoSEQ multiplex PCR assay. A mixture of 60 forward primers for TCR Vbeta segments and 13 reverse primers for TCR Jbeta segments was used in the multiplex PCR. Amplification of the CDR3 region of rearranged TCR beta genes was performed with a multiplex PCR assay on genomic DNA. The Illumina HiSeq System was used to sequence the amplified TCR beta libraries as 87-base-pair reads. On the study's bioinformatics: Across the 500 to 850 repertoires, a later analysis counted 80 million or so unique TCR beta chains, some 11 million of which were shared by at least two donors. A nearest-neighbor algorithm error-corrected the raw reads and collapsed the reads into unique sequences, merging closely related sequences to remove PCR and sequencing errors. To assign V, D and J gene segments, CDR3 sequences were aligned to IMGT reference sequences. Each retained sequence needed at least a six-nucleotide match to both a V gene segment and a J gene segment. A rearrangement was called productive if the CDR3 had no stop codons and remained in frame with V and J, and every other rearrangement was called non-productive. CDR3 was defined according to IMGT convention as the region running from the second conserved V-encoded cysteine to the conserved J-encoded phenylalanine. The earlier analysis of about 640 of the donors excluded any sequence lacking an unambiguous match to a single V gene segment. In an earlier analysis of several hundred of the donors, V segments were called functional above 56.7% productive rearrangements and were called segregating when the between-donor standard deviation exceeded 5%. A statistical classification framework was built for diagnosing cytomegalovirus status from the catalog of TCR beta chain sequences. A later analysis assigned V and J genes by comparing TCR nucleotide sequences with IMGT/GENE-DB human TR gene sequences. Using the TCRdist pipeline, a later analysis assigned CDR3 sequences along with most-parsimonious VDJ recombination scenarios. In a later analysis, every TCR beta chain was defined by the combination of its CDR3 amino acid sequence and its V-gene family, and reads without a unique V-gene family were dropped. A later analysis removed 592 highly shared, low-generation-probability nucleotide sequences to deal with suspected cross-contamination and a sequencing artifact. In a later analysis, a clonal expansion index was calculated for each public chain from normalized within-repertoire ranks of inferred template counts. Generation probabilities in a later analysis came from a VDJ recombination model fitted to out-of-frame rearrangements, and those results were checked against IGoR. A later analysis scored TCR-TCR, TCR-HLA and TCR-CMV co-occurrence with hypergeometric tests, applying a repertoire-size bias correction to TCR pairs. False discovery rates were estimated in a later analysis by permuting HLA or CMV assignments 20 times. In a later analysis, co-occurring TCRs were grouped with DBSCAN, and TCRdist sequence similarity was added when clustering was performed within HLA-allele-positive subsets. For co-occurrence clustering, repertoires with fewer than 30,000 or more than 120,000 public chains were excluded, along with about five repertoires with anomalous nucleotide sharing. The table was pulled from immuneACCESS by TCRdb, which kept in-frame rearrangements only. Such tables lose some clones; where checked, under half of the loss comes from unresolved V genes, and the rest has no known cause. V, J and clone size were drawn from that table, and D and trimming were deduced from the DNA. The sample profile shows fewer than 200,000 clones; approximately 67% of them were found once. The ten largest clonotypes hold approximately 4.5% of the sample.

This sequence uses TRBV2 and TRBJ1-2; the D gene lacks a confident call. The sequencing input was PBMCs. This TCR was sampled from a woman under 30 in good health and CMV-seropositive. The CDR3 protein: CASSVQVPTRYGYTF. The DNA sequence is given as TGTGCCAGCAGTGTTCAGGTTCCCACCCGCTATGGCTACACCTTC.